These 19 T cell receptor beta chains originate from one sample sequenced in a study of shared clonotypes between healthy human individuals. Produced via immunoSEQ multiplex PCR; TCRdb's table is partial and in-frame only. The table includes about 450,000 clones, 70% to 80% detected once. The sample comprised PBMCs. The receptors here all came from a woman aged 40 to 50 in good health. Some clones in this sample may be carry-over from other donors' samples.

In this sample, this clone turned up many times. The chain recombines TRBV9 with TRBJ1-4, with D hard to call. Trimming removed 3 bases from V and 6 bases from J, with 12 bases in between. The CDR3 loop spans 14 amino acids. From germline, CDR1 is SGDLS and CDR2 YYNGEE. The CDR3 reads CASSGGNNYEKLFF. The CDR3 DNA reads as TGTGCCAGCAGCGGAGGAAACAACTATGAAAAACTGTTTTTT. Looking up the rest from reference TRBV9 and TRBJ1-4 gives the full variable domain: DSGVTQTPKHLITATGQRVTLRCSPRSGDLSVYWYQQSLDQGLQFLIQYYNGEERAKGNILERFSAQQFPDLHSELNLSSLELGDSALYFCASSGGNNYEKLFFGSGTQLSVL.

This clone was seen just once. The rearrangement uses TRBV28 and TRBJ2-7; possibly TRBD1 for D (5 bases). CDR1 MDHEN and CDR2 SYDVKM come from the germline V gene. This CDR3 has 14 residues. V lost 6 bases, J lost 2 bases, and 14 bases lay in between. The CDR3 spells CASRERGPPYEQYF. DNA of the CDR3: TGTGCCAGCAGGGAAAGGGGCCCGCCCTACGAGCAGTACTTC.

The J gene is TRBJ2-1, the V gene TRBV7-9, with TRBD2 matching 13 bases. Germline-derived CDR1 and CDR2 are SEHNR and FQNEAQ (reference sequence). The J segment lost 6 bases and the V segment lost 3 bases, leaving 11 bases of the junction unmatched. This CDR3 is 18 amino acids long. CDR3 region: CASSFRGLAGETSNEQFF. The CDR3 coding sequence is TGTGCCAGCAGCTTTAGAGGACTAGCGGGAGAGACCAGCAATGAGCAGTTCTTC.

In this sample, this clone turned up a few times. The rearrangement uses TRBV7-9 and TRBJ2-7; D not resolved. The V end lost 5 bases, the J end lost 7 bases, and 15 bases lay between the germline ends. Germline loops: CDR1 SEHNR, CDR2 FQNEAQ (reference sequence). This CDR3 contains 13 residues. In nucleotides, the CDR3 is TGTGCCAGCAGCCGAACCCCCCAGGAGGAGCAGTACTTC. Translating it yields CASSRTPQEEQYF.

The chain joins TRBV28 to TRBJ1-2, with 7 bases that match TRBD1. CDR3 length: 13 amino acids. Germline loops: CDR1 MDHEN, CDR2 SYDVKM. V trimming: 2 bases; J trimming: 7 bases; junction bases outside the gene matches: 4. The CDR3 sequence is CASSLARGVGYTF. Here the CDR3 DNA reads TGTGCCAGCAGTTTAGCCAGGGGGGTTGGCTACACCTTC.

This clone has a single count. The CDR3 coding sequence is TGTGCCAGCAACCGGGACAGGGGGCGCTACGAGCAGTACTTC. It codes for CASNRDRGRYEQYF. The chain links TRBV28 to TRBJ2-7; 12 nucleotides align to TRBD1. V was pared by 7 bases and J by 3 bases, with 4 bases of the junction left unmatched. This CDR3 region has 14 residues. Germline assignment: CDR1 MDHEN and CDR2 SYDVKM.

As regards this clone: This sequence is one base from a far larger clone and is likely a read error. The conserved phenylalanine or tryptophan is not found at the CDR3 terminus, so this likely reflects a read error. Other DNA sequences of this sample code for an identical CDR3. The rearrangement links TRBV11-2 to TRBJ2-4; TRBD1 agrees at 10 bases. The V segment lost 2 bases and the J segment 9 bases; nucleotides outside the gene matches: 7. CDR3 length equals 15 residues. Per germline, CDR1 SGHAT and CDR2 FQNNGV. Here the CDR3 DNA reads TGTGCCAGCAGCTTACCCTGGGACAGGGGACCCATTCAGTACTTA. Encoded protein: CASSLPWDRGPIQYL.

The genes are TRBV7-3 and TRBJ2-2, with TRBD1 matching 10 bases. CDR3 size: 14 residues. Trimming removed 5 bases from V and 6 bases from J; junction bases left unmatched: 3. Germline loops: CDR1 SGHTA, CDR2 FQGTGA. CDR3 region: CASSLGTGAGELFF. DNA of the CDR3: TGTGCCAGCAGCCTAGGGACAGGGGCCGGGGAGCTGTTTTTT.

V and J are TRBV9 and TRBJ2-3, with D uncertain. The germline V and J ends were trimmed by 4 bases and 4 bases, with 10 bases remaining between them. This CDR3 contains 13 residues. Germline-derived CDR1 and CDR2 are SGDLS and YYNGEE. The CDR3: CASSMVGSDTQYF. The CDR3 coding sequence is TGTGCCAGCAGCATGGTCGGGTCAGATACGCAGTATTTT. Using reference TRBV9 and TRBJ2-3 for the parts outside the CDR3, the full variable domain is DSGVTQTPKHLITATGQRVTLRCSPRSGDLSVYWYQQSLDQGLQFLIQYYNGEERAKGNILERFSAQQFPDLHSELNLSSLELGDSALYFCASSMVGSDTQYFGPGTRLTVL.

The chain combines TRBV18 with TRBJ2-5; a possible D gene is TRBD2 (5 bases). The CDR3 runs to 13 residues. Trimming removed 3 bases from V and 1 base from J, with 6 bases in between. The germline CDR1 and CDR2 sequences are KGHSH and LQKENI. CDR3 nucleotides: TGTGCCAGCTCACCTAGCGTCCAAGAGACCCAGTACTTC. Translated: CASSPSVQETQYF. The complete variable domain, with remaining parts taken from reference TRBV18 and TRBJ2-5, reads NAGVMQNPRHLVRRRGQEARLRCSPMKGHSHVYWYRQLPEEGLKFMVYLQKENIIDESGMPKERFSAEFPKEGPSILRIQQVVRGDSAAYFCASSPSVQETQYFGPGTRLLVL.

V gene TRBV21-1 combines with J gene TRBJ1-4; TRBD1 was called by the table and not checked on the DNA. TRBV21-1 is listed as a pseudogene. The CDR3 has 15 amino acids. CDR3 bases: TGTGCCAGCAGCAAATTTAGTAGCAGGGCTGAAAAACTGTTTTTT. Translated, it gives CASSKFSSRAEKLFF.

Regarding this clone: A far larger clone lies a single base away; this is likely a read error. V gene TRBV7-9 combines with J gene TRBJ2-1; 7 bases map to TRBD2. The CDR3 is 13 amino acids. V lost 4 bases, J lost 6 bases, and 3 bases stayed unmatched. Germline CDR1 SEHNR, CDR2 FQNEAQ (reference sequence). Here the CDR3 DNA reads TGTGCCAGCAGCTCGAGACTAGCCAATGAGCAGTTCTTC. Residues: CASSSRLANEQFF.

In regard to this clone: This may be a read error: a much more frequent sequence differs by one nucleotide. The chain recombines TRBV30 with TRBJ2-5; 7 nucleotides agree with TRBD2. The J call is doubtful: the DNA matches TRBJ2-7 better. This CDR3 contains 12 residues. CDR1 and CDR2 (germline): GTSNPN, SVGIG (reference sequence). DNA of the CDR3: TGTGCCTGGAGTGGGGGGGGTTACGAGCAGTACTTC. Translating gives CAWSGGGYEQYF.

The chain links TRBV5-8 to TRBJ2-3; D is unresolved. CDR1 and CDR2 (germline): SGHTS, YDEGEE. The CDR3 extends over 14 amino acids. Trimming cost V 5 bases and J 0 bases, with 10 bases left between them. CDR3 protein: CASSSWESTDTQYF. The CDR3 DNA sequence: TGTGCCAGCAGTTCGTGGGAAAGCACAGATACGCAGTATTTT.

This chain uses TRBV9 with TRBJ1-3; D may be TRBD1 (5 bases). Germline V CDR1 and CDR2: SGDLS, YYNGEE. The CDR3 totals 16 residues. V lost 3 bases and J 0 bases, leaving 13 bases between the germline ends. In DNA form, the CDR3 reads TGTGCCAGCAGCGCCAATACAGGAATCTCTGGAAACACCATATATTTT. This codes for CASSANTGISGNTIYF.

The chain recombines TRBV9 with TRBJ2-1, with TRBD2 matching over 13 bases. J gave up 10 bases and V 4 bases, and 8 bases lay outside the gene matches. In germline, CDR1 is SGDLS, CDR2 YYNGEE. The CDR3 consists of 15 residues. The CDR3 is CASSLWTSGSGEQFF. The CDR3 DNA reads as TGTGCCAGCAGCCTTTGGACTAGCGGGAGCGGGGAGCAGTTCTTC.

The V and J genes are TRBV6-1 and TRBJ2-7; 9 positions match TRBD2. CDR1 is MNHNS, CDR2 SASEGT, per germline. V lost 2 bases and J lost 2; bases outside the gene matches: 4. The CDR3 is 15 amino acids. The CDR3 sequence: CASSESIAGAYEQYF. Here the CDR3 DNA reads TGTGCCAGCAGTGAATCGATAGCGGGGGCCTACGAGCAGTACTTC.

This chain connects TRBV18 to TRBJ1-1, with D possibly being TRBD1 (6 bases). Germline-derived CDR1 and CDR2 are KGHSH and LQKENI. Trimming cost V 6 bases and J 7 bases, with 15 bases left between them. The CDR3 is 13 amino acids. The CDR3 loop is CASSPVEGGEAFF. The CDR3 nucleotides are TGTGCCAGCTCCCCAGTGGAGGGGGGTGAAGCTTTCTTT.

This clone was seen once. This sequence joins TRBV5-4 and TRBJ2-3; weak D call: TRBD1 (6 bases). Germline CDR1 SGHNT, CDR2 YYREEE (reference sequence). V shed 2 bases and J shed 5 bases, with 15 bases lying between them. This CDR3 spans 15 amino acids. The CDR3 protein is CASSLPRDIGDTQYF. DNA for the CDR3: TGTGCCAGCAGCTTACCCCGGGACATTGGAGATACGCAGTATTTT.